Listed below are T cell receptor beta chains from one sample, sequenced in a study of regulatory T cells in long-lasting Graves disease. TCRdb called the multiplex PCR reads again in MiXCR, with one record for every CDR3 protein. Among roughly 360,000 distinct CDR3 sequences, 12% were seen once, and the ten largest hold 15% to 20%. Another study also made use of these data, one on T cells in Graves' hyperthyroidism and ophthalmopathy.

The sample consisted of peripheral blood mononuclear cells (PBMCs), taken at new diagnosis, from a patient treated with antithyroid drugs. The receptor source for this set is a woman aged 18-29 years with Graves disease. CDR3s include the opening cysteine and the closing phenylalanine or tryptophan. Each record gives: clone size, J gene, D gene, CDR3 length, V gene, CDR3 DNA, CDR3 protein. The D gene is left open where the match is weak. Part of the rows lack a size; the others show once, few, many or a class for expanded clones.

few,TRBJ1-2,NA,13,TRBV6-1,TGTGCCAGCGCTATGACAGTTAACTATGGCTACACCTTC,CASAMTVNYGYTF
many,TRBJ1-4,NA,15,TRBV11-2,TGTGCCAGCAGCTTAGATTACGGGTCTGTCGAAAAACTGTTTTTT,CASSLDYGSVEKLFF
many,TRBJ1-2,TRBD1,15,TRBV9,TGTGCCAGCAGCGTAGGGACAGGGGCCAGCTATGGCTACACCTTC,CASSVGTGASYGYTF
many,TRBJ2-3,NA,13,TRBV7-9,TGTGCCAGCAGCTTAGCGATGAGAGATACGCAGTATTTT,CASSLAMRDTQYF
few,TRBJ2-1,TRBD1,15,TRBV7-6,TGTGCCAGCAGCTTGGCACAGGGGGCCTACAATGAGCAGTTCTTC,CASSLAQGAYNEQFF
NA,TRBJ2-5,NA,16,TRBV4-3,TGCGCCAGCAGCCAAGAGCGGGGAGTGGGGCAAGAGACCCAGTACTTC,CASSQERGVGQETQYF
many,TRBJ2-5,TRBD2,15,TRBV6-1,TGTGCCAGCACCCGAGTAGCGGGGGGGCAGGAGACCCAGTACTTC,CASTRVAGGQETQYF
NA,TRBJ1-3,NA,15,TRBV7-2,TGTGCCAGCAGCACTCGGTCGACCTCTGGAAACACCATATATTTT,CASSTRSTSGNTIYF
few,TRBJ1-2,NA,13,TRBV29-1,TGCAGCGTTGAAAGACAGACCAGGGGTGGCTACACCTTC,CSVERQTRGGYTF
few,TRBJ1-6,NA,14,TRBV7-8,TGTGCCAGCAGCATCGACGGCGGGAATTCACCCCTCCACTTT,CASSIDGGNSPLHF
many,TRBJ2-5,NA,13,TRBV11-3,TGTGCCAGCAGCCTACAGGCAGCCGGGACCCAGTACTTC,CASSLQAAGTQYF
many,TRBJ2-7,TRBD1,14,TRBV15,TGTGCCACCAGCAGAGCTCGGACAGGGGACGAGCAGTACTTC,CATSRARTGDEQYF
many,TRBJ2-7,TRBD2,14,TRBV11-2,TGTGCCAGCAGCCCACTAGCGGGGACCTACGAGCAGTACTTC,CASSPLAGTYEQYF
many,TRBJ1-1,NA,18,TRBV11-2,TGTGCCAGCAGCCCCCAGGTAGGCATCCCGACCTTGAACACTGAAGCTTTCTTT,CASSPQVGIPTLNTEAFF
few,TRBJ1-5,NA,15,TRBV6-2/TRBV6-3,TGTGCCAGCAGTTCGCTAATGTGGGCCAATCAGCCCCAGCATTTT,CASSSLMWANQPQHF
many,TRBJ1-2,TRBD1,16,TRBV5-1,TGCGCCAGCAGCTTGCTGTCCCCAGGACAGGGGTATGGCTACACCTTC,CASSLLSPGQGYGYTF
few,TRBJ1-6,NA,14,TRBV10-3,TGTGCCATCAGTGACCCCTCGGGGCATTCACCCCTCCACTTT,CAISDPSGHSPLHF
many,TRBJ2-5,NA,13,TRBV20-1,TGCAGTGCTAGAGGACTAACCGGGGAGACCCAGTACTTC,CSARGLTGETQYF
NA,TRBJ2-1,TRBD2,17,TRBV3-1,TGTGCCAGCAGCCCACTCCGACTAGCGGGAGATTGGAGTGAGCAGTTCTTC,CASSPLRLAGDWSEQFF
many,TRBJ2-1,NA,13,TRBV20-1,TGCAGTGCTAGGGACCATAACTACAATGAGCAGTTCTTC,CSARDHNYNEQFF
many,TRBJ1-2,TRBD1,12,TRBV20-1,TGCAGTGCTCGTCCAGGGGGGTATGGCTACACCTTC,CSARPGGYGYTF
many,TRBJ2-7,NA,17,TRBV4-1,TGCGCCAGCAGCCAAGAACTTTTCGGACTGGGGAACTACGAGCAGTACTTC,CASSQELFGLGNYEQYF
many,TRBJ2-5,NA,15,TRBV12-3/TRBV12-4,TGTGCCAGCACCACTATTGGAGGTTTTCAAGAGACCCAGTACTTC,CASTTIGGFQETQYF
many,TRBJ2-1,NA,16,TRBV7-9,TGTGCCAGCAGCCCCCCTCGGGGGAGCGAAAACAATGAGCAGTTCTTC,CASSPPRGSENNEQFF
NA,TRBJ2-5,NA,14,TRBV5-4,TGTGCCAGCAGCCACGGGACCCTCCGAGAGACCCAGTACTTC,CASSHGTLRETQYF
many,TRBJ2-7,TRBD1,13,TRBV30,TGTGCCTGGAGTGTACAGGGGGACTACGAGCAGTACTTC,CAWSVQGDYEQYF
many,TRBJ2-7,NA,12,TRBV20-1,TGCAGTGCTTTCCAAACTGGCTACGAGCAGTACTTC,CSAFQTGYEQYF
NA,TRBJ1-2,NA,14,TRBV5-4,TGTGCCAGCAGCCGGGGGGGGACTAACTATGGCTACACCTTC,CASSRGGTNYGYTF
NA,TRBJ1-6,NA,15,TRBV12-3/TRBV12-4,TGTGCCGGCAGAGGAGGGACGTCCTATAATTCACCCCTCCACTTT,CAGRGGTSYNSPLHF
NA,TRBJ1-2,NA,11,TRBV29-1,TGCAGCGTAAGGTCTCCTTATGGCTACACCTTC,CSVRSPYGYTF
many,TRBJ1-1,NA,14,TRBV15,TGTGCCACCAGCACCGATGCGAGGGGCACTGAAGCTTTCTTT,CATSTDARGTEAFF
many,TRBJ1-1,NA,11,TRBV29-1,TGCAGCGTTGAAAGGTACACTGAAGCTTTCTTT,CSVERYTEAFF
few,TRBJ2-2,TRBD1,14,TRBV30,TGTGCCAGGACAGGGAGACCGAACACCGGGGAGCTGTTTTTT,CARTGRPNTGELFF
many,TRBJ1-1,NA,16,TRBV5-1,TGCGCCAGCAGCCCAAGGCTGGAACTCATGAACACTGAAGCTTTCTTT,CASSPRLELMNTEAFF
few,TRBJ2-7,NA,15,TRBV7-9,TGTGCCAGCAGCTTAGGATATCCTAGCACCTACGAGCAGTACTTC,CASSLGYPSTYEQYF
many,TRBJ1-4,NA,15,TRBV7-6,TGTGCCAGCAGCTTAGGGGGGGCAGCTAATGAAAAACTGTTTTTT,CASSLGGAANEKLFF
many,TRBJ2-1,TRBD2,17,TRBV29-1,TGCAGCGTTGAAGGACTAGCGGGAGGCTTGAACTACAATGAGCAGTTCTTC,CSVEGLAGGLNYNEQFF
many,TRBJ2-1,TRBD2,15,TRBV7-6,TGTGCCAGCAGACCGGGACTAGCGGGACACCCTGAGCAGTTCTTC,CASRPGLAGHPEQFF
many,TRBJ1-2,NA,13,TRBV5-5,TGTGCCAGCAGCCAAGGGGGAGTCCTTGGCTACACCTTC,CASSQGGVLGYTF
many,TRBJ2-1,NA,13,TRBV7-9,TGTGCCAGCAGCTCCCAGACTACCAATGAGCAGTTCTTC,CASSSQTTNEQFF
NA,TRBJ1-2,NA,15,TRBV13,TGTGCCAGCAGCCGCTTAGGGACGGCTAACTATGGCTACACCTTC,CASSRLGTANYGYTF
NA,TRBJ2-3,TRBD2,16,TRBV2,TGTGCCAGCAGTGGAGCGGGAGCGTGGGGCACAGATACGCAGTATTTT,CASSGAGAWGTDTQYF
few,TRBJ2-2,NA,15,TRBV7-7,TGTGCTAGCAGCTTGGAGGCAGGCGAGGGAGGGGAGCTGTTTTTT,CASSLEAGEGGELFF
many,TRBJ1-2,TRBD1,16,TRBV6-5,TGTGCCAGCAGTTACCCGGGGACAGGGGGGGTTAATGGCTACACCTTC,CASSYPGTGGVNGYTF
many,TRBJ2-4,TRBD1,20,TRBV7-8,TGTGCCAGCAGCTCCCCTCAAACGGGACAGGGGGTTTTTCGCCCGGACATTCAGTACTTC,CASSSPQTGQGVFRPDIQYF
many,TRBJ2-1,NA,15,TRBV5-5,TGTGCCAGCAGCTCCCTGGAGGGCCGATACAATGAGCAGTTCTTC,CASSSLEGRYNEQFF
many,TRBJ2-3,TRBD2,16,TRBV28,TGTGCCATCACTCTAGCGGGCGTAACAAGCACAGATACGCAGTATTTT,CAITLAGVTSTDTQYF
many,TRBJ1-1,NA,14,TRBV28,TGTGCCAGCAGTTTACAGGGTCCGAACACTGAAGCTTTCTTT,CASSLQGPNTEAFF
many,TRBJ2-3,NA,15,TRBV28,TGTGCCAGCAGTTTCGTGGCCGCACGTACGGATACGCAGTATTTT,CASSFVAARTDTQYF
many,TRBJ2-3,NA,14,TRBV27,TGTGCCAGCAGTTTAGGGACCGGCACAGATACGCAGTATTTT,CASSLGTGTDTQYF
NA,TRBJ2-5,NA,15,TRBV18,TGTGCCAGCTCACCACCGGCGGGGTTGGGAGAGACCCAGTACTTC,CASSPPAGLGETQYF
many,TRBJ2-1,NA,12,TRBV6-1,TGTGCCAGCAGTAAGACCGACAATGAGCAGTTCTTC,CASSKTDNEQFF
NA,TRBJ1-2,TRBD1,16,TRBV7-9,TGTGCCAGCAGCTCCGGAGGGACAGGGGTTAACTATGGCTACACCTTC,CASSSGGTGVNYGYTF
NA,TRBJ1-1,NA,15,TRBV4-3,TGCGCCAGCAGCCAAGGGTGGACAGTGATCCCTGAAGCTTTCTTT,CASSQGWTVIPEAFF
many,TRBJ2-7,NA,14,TRBV28,TGTGCCAGCAGTCTTTCGGGATCCGCATACGAGCAGTACTTC,CASSLSGSAYEQYF
NA,TRBJ1-1,NA,15,TRBV5-1,TGCGCCAGCAGCTATAACACTTTTGGTTCCGAAGGGGCTTTCTTT,CASSYNTFGSEGAFF
many,TRBJ2-2,NA,14,TRBV28,TGTGCCAGCACTGGGACCGCGAACACCGGGGAGCTGTTTTTT,CASTGTANTGELFF
many,TRBJ1-1,TRBD1,12,TRBV20-1,TGCAGGCCAGGGGGGCGCAGCACTGAAGCTTTCTTT,CRPGGRSTEAFF
few,TRBJ2-3,NA,15,TRBV15,TGTGCCACCAGCAGATCGACCGGAATTGAGGATACGCAGTATTTT,CATSRSTGIEDTQYF
many,TRBJ2-7,TRBD2,17,TRBV19,TGTGCCAGTAGTATGGGGGAGGGACTAGCGGACTACTACGAGCAGTACTTC,CASSMGEGLADYYEQYF